One and the same sample provided the 27 T cell receptor beta chains below, sequenced in a study of beta chain features in type 1 diabetes. The whole isolated RNA underwent reverse transcription, so sequencing captured expressed TCRB transcripts. This table comes from immunoSEQ multiplex PCR, and its TCRdb copy is limited to in-frame clones, with some not included. This table has 15,000 to 20,000 clones, 50% appearing once. Input material: stem cell memory CD4+ T cells from blood. The receptors originated from a man aged 18 to 35 in good health.

This clone was seen only a few times. The V call is TRBV28, the J call TRBJ2-6; maybe TRBD2 (5 bases). Trimming shortened V by 6 bases and J by 2 bases, and 14 bases separated the two germline ends. Germline V gene sequence: CDR1 MDHEN, CDR2 SYDVKM. The CDR3 is 16 amino acids. The CDR3 sequence: CASSLGEGTGANVLTF. In DNA form, the CDR3 reads TGTGCCAGCAGCCTTGGTGAGGGTACTGGGGCCAACGTCCTGACTTTC.

There are a few counts of this clone. The chain combines TRBV6-1 with TRBJ2-7; 9 bases line up with TRBD1. The V gene end was trimmed by 9 bases and the J gene end by 5 bases; junction bases not matched to a gene: 14. CDR3 length: 15 amino acids. CDR1 and CDR2 (germline): MNHNS, SASEGT. Written as DNA, the CDR3 is TGTGCCAGTTCGTTTCCGGGACAGGGTTCGAACGAGCAGTACTTC. It codes for CASSFPGQGSNEQYF.

The chain has TRBV11-2 and TRBJ2-7; the match to TRBD1 covers 7 bases. Losses at the gene ends were 5 bases for V and 5 bases for J; bases not matched to a gene: 6. CDR3 length: 13 amino acids. Germline values: CDR1 SGHAT, CDR2 FQNNGV. CDR3 loop: CASSPGQAHEQYF. CDR3 bases: TGTGCCAGCAGCCCCGGACAGGCCCACGAGCAGTACTTC.

The chain uses TRBV9 and TRBJ2-1; 7 nucleotides align to TRBD2. Germline assignment: CDR1 SGDLS and CDR2 YYNGEE. The CDR3 contains 15 residues. V lost 3 bases to trimming and J lost 3 bases; unmatched junction nucleotides: 6. The DNA of the CDR3 is TGTGCCAGCAGCGGAGCTAGCGGCAACTACAATGAGCAGTTCTTC. Its protein product is CASSGASGNYNEQFF.

The V gene is TRBV7-9, the J gene TRBJ1-4, with TRBD1 matching 8 bases. The germline gives CDR1 SEHNR, CDR2 FQNEAQ (reference sequence). After removal of 5 bases from V and 0 bases from J, the junction contained 8 bases not matched to a gene. The CDR3 length is 17 residues. This CDR3 is CASSVTTGAPTNEKLFF. The CDR3 bases are TGTGCCAGCAGCGTCACGACAGGGGCCCCAACTAATGAAAAACTGTTTTTT. The variable domain in full, completed from reference TRBV7-9 and TRBJ1-4, reads DTGVSQNPRHKITKRGQNVTFRCDPISEHNRLYWYRQTLGQGPEFLTYFQNEAQLEKSRLLSDRFSAERPKGSFSTLEIQRTEQGDSAMYLCASSVTTGAPTNEKLFFGSGTQLSVL.

The genes are TRBV7-2 and TRBJ2-7; 8 nucleotides line up with TRBD1. CDR1 is SGHTA and CDR2 is FQGNSA in the germline V gene. The length of the CDR3 is 15 residues. Trimming cost V 5 bases and J 1 base; bases outside gene matches: 7. Here the CDR3 reads CASSQDRDRSYEQYF. The CDR3 DNA follows: TGTGCCAGCAGCCAAGACCGGGACAGGTCCTACGAGCAGTACTTC. The variable domain in full, completed from reference TRBV7-2 and TRBJ2-7, reads GAGVSQSPSNKVTEKGKDVELRCDPISGHTALYWYRQSLGQGLEFLIYFQGNSAPDKSGLPSDRFSAERTGGSVSTLTIQRTQQEDSAVYLCASSQDRDRSYEQYFGPGTRLTVT.

This chain connects TRBV6-5 to TRBJ1-5; 7 bases agree with TRBD1. J was trimmed by 8 bases and V by 6 bases; bases with no gene match: 10. The CDR3 spans 14 residues. Germline CDR1 and CDR2: MNHEY and SVGAGI. The CDR3 DNA sequence: TGTGCCAGCAGCCGCACGACAGGGTGGGAGCCCCAGCATTTT. Translated: CASSRTTGWEPQHF.

This chain uses TRBV28 with TRBJ2-3, with 12 bases matching TRBD2. CDR3 length equals 17 residues. The J segment lost 6 bases and the V segment lost 2 bases, leaving 9 bases of the junction unmatched. The V gene's germline CDR1 is MDHEN and CDR2 SYDVKM. The DNA for the CDR3 is TGTGCCAGCAGTTTACACGCTAGCGGGGGGGCCGGTGATACGCAGTATTTT. This encodes CASSLHASGGAGDTQYF. Supplemented by reference TRBV28 and TRBJ2-3, the full variable domain reads DVKVTQSSRYLVKRTGEKVFLECVQDMDHENMFWYRQDPGLGLRLIYFSYDVKMKEKGDIPEGYSVSREKKERFSLILESASTNQTSMYLCASSLHASGGAGDTQYFGPGTRLTVL.

The chain uses TRBV30 and TRBJ1-1; D is undetermined. Germline V gene data show CDR1 as GTSNPN and CDR2 as SVGIG (reference sequence). V was shortened by 4 bases and J by 6 bases, with 9 bases between the two germline ends. CDR3 length: 11 amino acids. The CDR3 sequence is CAWTGYSEAFF. CDR3 nucleotides: TGTGCCTGGACGGGATATTCTGAAGCTTTCTTT.

The CDR3 spells CASSLRGDRATDTQYF. The CDR3 DNA reads TGTGCCAGCAGCTTAAGGGGGGACAGGGCCACAGATACGCAGTATTTT. The genes are TRBV7-9 and TRBJ2-3; 9 bases are shared with TRBD1. J was trimmed by 2 bases and V by 2 bases; bases with no gene match: 5. CDR1 is SEHNR, CDR2 FQNEAQ, per germline (reference sequence). This CDR3 is built from 16 residues.

The J gene is TRBJ2-7, the V gene TRBV7-2, with a weak D call TRBD1 (5 bases). There are 14 residues in the CDR3. In germline, CDR1 is SGHTA, CDR2 FQGNSA. Deletions cut 2 bases from V and 3 bases from J, with 11 bases between. The CDR3 nucleotides are TGTGCCAGCAGCTTATCTTCAGGACACTACGAGCAGTACTTC. It translates to CASSLSSGHYEQYF.

This sequence joins TRBV7-2 and TRBJ2-7, with 8 bases identical to TRBD1. V shed 1 base, J shed 5 bases, and the junction held 7 bases outside the gene matches. The CDR3 is made up of 15 amino acids. CDR1 and CDR2 (germline): SGHTA, FQGNSA. The CDR3 DNA sequence: TGTGCCAGCAGCTTAGGGGGGGCAGGGGGCAACGAGCAGTACTTC. Residues: CASSLGGAGGNEQYF.

This chain joins TRBV7-2 and TRBJ2-1; TRBD2 aligns across 7 bases. Trimming at V came to 1 base and at J to 2 bases, leaving 8 bases not matched to a gene. The CDR3 runs 17 residues. From germline, CDR1 is SGHTA and CDR2 FQGNSA. This CDR3 is CASSLVGRGTPYNEQFF. The CDR3 DNA sequence: TGTGCCAGCAGCTTAGTAGGGCGGGGGACCCCCTACAATGAGCAGTTCTTC.

This sequence joins TRBV4-3 and TRBJ2-2; the D is unclear. V was trimmed by 1 base and J by 6 bases, leaving 12 bases between them. The CDR3 runs to 15 residues. Germline values: CDR1 LGHNA, CDR2 YSLEER. The CDR3 DNA follows: TGCGCCAGCAGCCAAGTAGTAAGAGAAGCCGGGGAGCTGTTTTTT. This sequence encodes CASSQVVREAGELFF.

The chain couples TRBV9 to TRBJ2-3; no definite D call. V lost 8 bases, J lost 2 bases, and 18 bases lay in between. The CDR3 sequence is 15 residues long. CDR1 is SGDLS and CDR2 is YYNGEE in the germline V gene. The CDR3 DNA follows: TGTGCCAGTGAGCCCCTGGGCAGGAACACAGATACGCAGTATTTT. Its translation is CASEPLGRNTDTQYF.

The genes are TRBV30 and TRBJ2-1; TRBD2 matches 13 bases. V shed 5 bases, J shed 8 bases, and the junction held 9 bases outside the gene matches. The CDR3 covers 15 residues. Germline lookup yields CDR1 GTSNPN and CDR2 SVGIG (reference sequence). The CDR3 protein is CAWSKLAGGPYEQFF. DNA for the CDR3: TGTGCCTGGTCCAAACTAGCGGGGGGGCCTTATGAGCAGTTCTTC. Looking up the rest from reference TRBV30 and TRBJ2-1 gives the full variable domain: SQTIHQWPATLVQPVGSPLSLECTVEGTSNPNLYWYRQAAGRGLQLLFYSVGIGQISSEVPQNLSASRPQDRQFILSSKKLLLSDSGFYLCAWSKLAGGPYEQFFGPGTRLTVL.

This clone was counted only a few times. The chain has TRBV6-5 and TRBJ2-1; 7 nucleotides match TRBD2. The V gene end was trimmed by 6 bases and the J gene end by 2 bases; junction bases not matched to a gene: 7. Germline assignment: CDR1 MNHEY and CDR2 SVGAGI. This CDR3 is 15 amino acids long. The CDR3 bases are TGTGCCAGCAGCCGAACTAGCGTCACCTACAATGAGCAGTTCTTC. It specifies CASSRTSVTYNEQFF.

V gene TRBV28 combines with J gene TRBJ2-6; possible D gene TRBD2, 6 bases. Germline V gives CDR1 MDHEN, CDR2 SYDVKM. The CDR3 totals 16 residues. The V gene lost 6 bases and the J gene lost 4 bases, with 16 bases spanning the gap. CDR3 in DNA: TGTGCCAGCAGGGGGACTGGGCGTCTGGGGGCCAACGTCCTGACTTTC. It encodes CASRGTGRLGANVLTF.

The genes are TRBV2 and TRBJ1-2; D is possibly TRBD1 (5 bases). V lost 8 bases to trimming and J lost 6 bases, with 22 bases between them. This CDR3 spans 15 amino acids. Germline V gene sequence: CDR1 SNHLY, CDR2 FYNNEI. CDR3 nucleotide sequence: TGTGCCAGCCTAAAATGGACGCGGGGGAGGGATGGCTACACCTTC. Translating it yields CASLKWTRGRDGYTF.

This clone was seen a handful of times. This chain links TRBV18 with TRBJ2-7; 7 positions agree with TRBD1. The CDR3 runs 14 residues. Germline V gene data show CDR1 as KGHSH and CDR2 as LQKENI. The V and J ends lost 6 bases and 0 bases, in that order; junction bases with no gene match: 5. The CDR3 here is CASSPDRISYEQYF. In DNA, the CDR3 is TGTGCCAGCTCGCCGGACAGGATCTCCTACGAGCAGTACTTC. Combining the CDR3 with reference TRBV18 and TRBJ2-7 gives the whole variable domain NAGVMQNPRHLVRRRGQEARLRCSPMKGHSHVYWYRQLPEEGLKFMVYLQKENIIDESGMPKERFSAEFPKEGPSILRIQQVVRGDSAAYFCASSPDRISYEQYFGPGTRLTVT.

The J gene is TRBJ2-1, the V gene TRBV20-1; the match to TRBD2 covers 7 bases. V lost 8 bases and J lost 3; bases outside the gene matches: 1. Germline V gene data show CDR1 as DFQATT and CDR2 as SNEGSKA (reference sequence). The CDR3 runs 11 residues. The DNA of the CDR3 is TGCAGTCGCGGGGGCTACAATGAGCAGTTCTTC. Translating gives CSRGGYNEQFF.

The V and J genes are TRBV13 and TRBJ1-2, with TRBD1 matching 7 bases. V was pared by 2 bases and J by 2 bases, with 5 bases of the junction left unmatched. Germline V gives CDR1 PRHDT, CDR2 FYEKMQ (reference sequence). The CDR3 covers 15 residues. CDR3 protein: CASSLTQGVNYGYTF. The CDR3 nucleotides are TGTGCCAGCAGCTTAACCCAGGGGGTAAACTATGGCTACACCTTC.

The rearrangement links TRBV28 to TRBJ1-5, with D perhaps TRBD1 (6 bases). V dropped 4 bases and J dropped 4 bases, with 11 bases sitting between them. Germline V gene sequence: CDR1 MDHEN, CDR2 SYDVKM. This CDR3 contains 14 residues. The CDR3 sequence is CASSSGQFNQPQHF. Written as DNA, the CDR3 is TGTGCCAGCAGTTCCGGACAGTTTAATCAGCCCCAGCATTTT. Full variable domain (rest looked up from reference TRBV28 and TRBJ1-5): DVKVTQSSRYLVKRTGEKVFLECVQDMDHENMFWYRQDPGLGLRLIYFSYDVKMKEKGDIPEGYSVSREKKERFSLILESASTNQTSMYLCASSSGQFNQPQHFGDGTRLSIL.

V gene TRBV5-1 combines with J gene TRBJ2-3; a possible D gene is TRBD1 (6 bases). V dropped 3 bases and J dropped 6 bases, with 17 bases sitting between them. Germline-derived CDR1 and CDR2 are SGHRS and YFSETQ. CDR3 length: 15 amino acids. CDR3 sequence (DNA): TGCGCCAGCAGCTCCCGTACAGGGCGTGATGATACGCAGTATTTT. Translating it yields CASSSRTGRDDTQYF.

This clone was detected once. CDR3 loop: CAQSGRGSYEQYF. CDR3 DNA: TGTGCCCAGAGCGGGAGGGGGTCCTACGAGCAGTACTTC. The chain recombines TRBV30 with TRBJ2-7; 10 bases align to TRBD2. CDR1 and CDR2 from the germline V gene are GTSNPN and SVGIG (reference sequence). V gave up 8 bases and J gave up 1 base; unmatched junction bases: 5. This CDR3 is 13 amino acids long.

This clone appeared a few times. J is TRBJ2-1 and V is TRBV18, with 7 nucleotides matching TRBD2. V shed 6 bases, J shed 1 base, and the junction held 6 bases outside the gene matches. Per germline, CDR1 KGHSH and CDR2 LQKENI. The CDR3 extends over 15 amino acids. The CDR3 loop reads CASSSPAGSYNEQFF. For the CDR3, the DNA is TGTGCCAGCTCCTCTCCAGCGGGGTCCTACAATGAGCAGTTCTTC.

This clone was observed a few times. Written as DNA, the CDR3 is TGTGCCAGCAGCCGGTGGGTCCAGCGGGAGCAAGAGACCCAGTACTTC. Translated: CASSRWVQREQETQYF. The chain joins TRBV7-9 to TRBJ2-5, with 8 nucleotides matching TRBD2. CDR3 length: 16 amino acids. CDR1 and CDR2 (germline): SEHNR, FQNEAQ (reference sequence). V shed 5 bases, J shed 2 bases, and the junction held 10 bases outside the gene matches.